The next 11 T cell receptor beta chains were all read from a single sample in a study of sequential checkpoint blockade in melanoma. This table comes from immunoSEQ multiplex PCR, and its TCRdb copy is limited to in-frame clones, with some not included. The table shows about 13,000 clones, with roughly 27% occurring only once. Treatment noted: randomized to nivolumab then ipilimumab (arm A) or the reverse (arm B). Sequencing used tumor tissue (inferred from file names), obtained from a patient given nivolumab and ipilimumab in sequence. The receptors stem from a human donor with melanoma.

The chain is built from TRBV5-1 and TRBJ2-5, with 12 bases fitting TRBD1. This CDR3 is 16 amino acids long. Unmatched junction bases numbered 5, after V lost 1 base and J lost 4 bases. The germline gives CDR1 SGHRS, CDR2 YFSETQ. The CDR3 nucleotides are TGCGCCAGCAGCTTGTCGGGACAGGGGGCCGGAGAGACCCAGTACTTC. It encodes CASSLSGQGAGETQYF.

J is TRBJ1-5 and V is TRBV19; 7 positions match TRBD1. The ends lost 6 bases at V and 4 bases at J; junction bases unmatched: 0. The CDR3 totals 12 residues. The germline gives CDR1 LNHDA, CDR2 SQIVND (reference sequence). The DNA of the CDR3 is TGTGCCAGTAGACAGGGGAATCAGCCCCAGCATTTT. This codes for CASRQGNQPQHF.

CDR3 loop: CASRGLADEETQYF. In nucleotides, the CDR3 is TGCGCCAGCAGAGGACTAGCGGACGAAGAGACCCAGTACTTC. This chain uses TRBV10-2 with TRBJ2-5; 10 bases map to TRBD2. The V gene's germline CDR1 is WSHSY and CDR2 SAAADI. J lost 3 bases, V lost 6 bases, and 4 bases had no gene match. This CDR3 is 14 amino acids long.

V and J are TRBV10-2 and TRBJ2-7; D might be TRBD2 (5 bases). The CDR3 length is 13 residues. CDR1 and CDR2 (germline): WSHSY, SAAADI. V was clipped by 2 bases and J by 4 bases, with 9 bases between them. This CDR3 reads CASSEEGTYEQYF. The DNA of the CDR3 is TGCGCCAGCAGTGAGGAGGGTACGTACGAGCAGTACTTC.

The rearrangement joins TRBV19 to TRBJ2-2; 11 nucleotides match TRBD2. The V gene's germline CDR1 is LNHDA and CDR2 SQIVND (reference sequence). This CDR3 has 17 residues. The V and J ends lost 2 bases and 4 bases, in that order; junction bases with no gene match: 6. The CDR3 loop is CASSIRTSGSGTGELFF. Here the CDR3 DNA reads TGTGCCAGTAGTATACGAACTAGCGGGAGCGGCACCGGGGAGCTGTTTTTT. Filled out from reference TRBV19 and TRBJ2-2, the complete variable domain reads DGGITQSPKYLFRKEGQNVTLSCEQNLNHDAMYWYRQDPGQGLRLIYYSQIVNDFQKGDIAEGYSVSREKKESFPLTVTSAQKNPTAFYLCASSIRTSGSGTGELFFGEGSRLTVL.

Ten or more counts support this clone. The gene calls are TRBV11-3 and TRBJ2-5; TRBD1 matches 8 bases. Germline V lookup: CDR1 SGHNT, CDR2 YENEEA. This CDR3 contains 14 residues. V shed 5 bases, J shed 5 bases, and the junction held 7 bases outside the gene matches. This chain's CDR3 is CASSPQGARETQYF. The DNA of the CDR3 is TGTGCCAGCAGCCCTCAGGGGGCACGGGAGACCCAGTACTTC.

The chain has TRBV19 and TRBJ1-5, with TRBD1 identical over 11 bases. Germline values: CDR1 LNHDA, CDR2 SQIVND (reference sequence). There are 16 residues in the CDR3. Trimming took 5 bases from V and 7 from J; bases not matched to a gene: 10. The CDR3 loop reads CASSGRTGGAGQPQHF. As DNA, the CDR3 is TGTGCCAGTAGTGGACGGACAGGGGGCGCGGGGCAGCCCCAGCATTTT. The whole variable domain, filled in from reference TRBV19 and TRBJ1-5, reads DGGITQSPKYLFRKEGQNVTLSCEQNLNHDAMYWYRQDPGQGLRLIYYSQIVNDFQKGDIAEGYSVSREKKESFPLTVTSAQKNPTAFYLCASSGRTGGAGQPQHFGDGTRLSIL.

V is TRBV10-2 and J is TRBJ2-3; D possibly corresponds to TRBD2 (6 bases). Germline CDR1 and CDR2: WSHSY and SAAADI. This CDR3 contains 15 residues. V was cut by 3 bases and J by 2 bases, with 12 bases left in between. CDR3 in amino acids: CASSEFGGATDTQYF. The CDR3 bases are TGCGCCAGCAGTGAATTCGGGGGAGCCACAGATACGCAGTATTTT.

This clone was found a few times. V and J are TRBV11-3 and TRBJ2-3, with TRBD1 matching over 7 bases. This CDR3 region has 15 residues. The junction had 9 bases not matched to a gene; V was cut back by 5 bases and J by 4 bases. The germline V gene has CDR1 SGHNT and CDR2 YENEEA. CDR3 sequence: CASSRQGAQADTQYF. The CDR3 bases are TGTGCCAGCAGCAGACAGGGAGCTCAGGCAGATACGCAGTATTTT.

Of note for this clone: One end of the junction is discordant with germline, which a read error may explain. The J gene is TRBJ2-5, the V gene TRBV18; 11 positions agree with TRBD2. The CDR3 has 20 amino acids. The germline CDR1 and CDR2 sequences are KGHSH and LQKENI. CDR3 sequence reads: CTSSPNPQLAGVSAGETQYF. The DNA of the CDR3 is TGTACCAGCTCACCAAATCCCCAACTAGCGGGAGTGTCAGCGGGGGAGACCCAGTACTTC.

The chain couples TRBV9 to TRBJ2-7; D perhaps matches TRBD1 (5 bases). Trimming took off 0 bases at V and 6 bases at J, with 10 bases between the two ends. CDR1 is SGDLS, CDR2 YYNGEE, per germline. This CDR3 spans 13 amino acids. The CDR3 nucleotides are TGTGCCAGCAGCGTAGGGTGGCAGGGCGAGCAGTACTTC. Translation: CASSVGWQGEQYF.